This entry lists 17 T cell receptor beta chains sequenced from one sample in a study of CD8+ T cells in alopecia areata. Extraction of RNA preceded its reverse transcription into cDNA, which served as the sequencing template. Only in-frame clones appear in the TCRdb table, and some are missing; sequencing was by immunoSEQ multiplex PCR. The table includes 100,000 to 130,000 clones, approximately 60% detected once. The sample taken for sequencing was CD8+ T cells sorted from blood. These receptor sequences come from a human donor in good health.

The genes are TRBV27 and TRBJ1-2, with D unclear. The germline V gene has CDR1 MNHEY and CDR2 SMNVEV (reference sequence). The CDR3 totals 13 residues. V lost 5 bases, J lost 8 bases, and 15 bases lay in between. The CDR3 DNA reads as TGTGCCAGCAGTACCGGGCTTGTAGGGGGCTACACCTTC. As protein: CASSTGLVGGYTF.

The V gene is TRBV4-1, the J gene TRBJ2-1, with 14 bases matching TRBD2. Germline CDR1 is MGHRA and CDR2 is YSYEKL. The CDR3 is 15 residues long. The V and J ends lost 4 bases and 7 bases, in that order; junction bases with no gene match: 3. CDR3 nucleotide sequence: TGCGCCAGCAGCCTGACTAGCGGGGGGGCGAATGAGCAGTTCTTC. Its protein product is CASSLTSGGANEQFF.

The chain carries TRBV5-6 and TRBJ1-5; 10 nucleotides line up with TRBD1. Germline CDR1 reads SGHDT; CDR2 reads YYEEEE. V was pared by 2 bases and J by 3 bases, with 2 bases of the junction left unmatched. This CDR3 has 15 amino acids. The CDR3 coding sequence is TGTGCCAGCAGCTTAGGACAGGGGGACAATCAGCCCCAGCATTTT. This codes for CASSLGQGDNQPQHF.

This chain joins TRBV28 and TRBJ1-6, with 10 bases matching TRBD1. Germline CDR1 MDHEN, CDR2 SYDVKM. The V segment lost 6 bases and the J segment 7 bases; nucleotides outside the gene matches: 15. The length of the CDR3 is 18 residues. The CDR3 spells CASSPTVDRGLGNSPLHF. The CDR3 DNA reads TGTGCCAGCAGCCCAACAGTCGACAGGGGGCTAGGAAATTCACCCCTCCACTTT.

This chain connects TRBV7-9 to TRBJ2-5; a possible D gene is TRBD2 (6 bases). The germline gives CDR1 SEHNR, CDR2 FQNEAQ (reference sequence). This CDR3 has 16 amino acids. Trimming cost V 4 bases and J 0 bases, with 15 bases left between them. The DNA for the CDR3 is TGTGCCAGCAGCTCAGGACTATGGGAGTACCAAGAGACCCAGTACTTC. Residues: CASSSGLWEYQETQYF.

V gene TRBV11-2 combines with J gene TRBJ2-5, with D possibly being TRBD2 (6 bases). TRBJ2-7 matches the DNA end more closely, so the J call is doubtful. CDR1 is SGHAT, CDR2 FQNNGV, per germline. CDR3 size: 13 residues. The CDR3 nucleotides read TGTGCCAGCAGCTTCGGAGGGAAAGGCGAGCAGTACTTC. This encodes CASSFGGKGEQYF.

The rearrangement links TRBV9 to TRBJ2-3, with a tentative D call TRBD1 (7 bases). V gave up 4 bases and J gave up 3 bases, with 18 bases separating them. Looked up from germline, CDR1 is SGDLS and CDR2 is YYNGEE. This CDR3 has 16 residues. CDR3 nucleotides: TGTGCCAGCAGCTACCGAGGAGGGGGCCGGACAGATACGCAGTATTTT. It encodes CASSYRGGGRTDTQYF.

CDR3 nucleotides: TGTGCCAGTAGTGCCCGGGACAGCTACCTCTACGAGCAGTACTTC. Its translation: CASSARDSYLYEQYF. The chain links TRBV19 to TRBJ2-7; 7 nucleotides line up with TRBD1. Looked up from germline, CDR1 is LNHDA and CDR2 is SQIVND (reference sequence). Trimming removed 5 bases from V and 3 bases from J; junction bases left unmatched: 10. The CDR3 loop spans 15 amino acids.

This clone has a handful of counts. The CDR3 DNA sequence: TGTGCCAGCAGTTGGAGTGCGGACAGTCCGGGAAATGAGCAGTTCTTC. Protein: CASSWSADSPGNEQFF. The V and J genes are TRBV6-5 and TRBJ2-1, with a possible D match to TRBD1 (6 bases). The CDR3 sequence is 16 residues long. The V gene's germline CDR1 is MNHEY and CDR2 SVGAGI. The ends were cut back, 4 bases at V and 7 bases at J, with 20 bases in the middle.

This clone was observed once. The rearrangement joins TRBV13 to TRBJ1-1; D call uncertain. The length of the CDR3 is 14 residues. Germline loops: CDR1 PRHDT, CDR2 FYEKMQ (reference sequence). V was trimmed by 0 bases and J by 1 base, leaving 6 bases between them. CDR3 coding DNA: TGTGCCAGCAGCTTAGGTATCGGGAACACTGAAGCTTTCTTT. It encodes CASSLGIGNTEAFF.

This clone was seen only a few times. The rearrangement joins TRBV5-6 to TRBJ2-3; perhaps TRBD2 as D (5 bases). V was trimmed by 2 bases and J by 1 base, leaving 11 bases between them. Per germline, CDR1 SGHDT and CDR2 YYEEEE. The CDR3 sequence is 15 residues long. The CDR3 bases are TGTGCCAGCAGCTTCAGGACTGGGGGCACAGATACGCAGTATTTT. Encoded protein: CASSFRTGGTDTQYF.

This clone has only a few counts. The chain links TRBV7-9 to TRBJ1-3; 8 bases are a match to TRBD1. From germline, CDR1 is SEHNR and CDR2 FQNEAQ (reference sequence). The V gene end was trimmed by 4 bases and the J gene end by 0 bases; junction bases not matched to a gene: 2. CDR3 length: 15 amino acids. The CDR3 DNA is TGTGCCAGCAGCTCGGGGACAGGCTCTGGAAACACCATATATTTT. It yields the protein CASSSGTGSGNTIYF.

The chain uses TRBV5-1 and TRBJ2-2; the match to TRBD1 covers 9 bases. V lost 2 bases, J lost 2 bases, and 1 base stayed unmatched. Germline CDR1 and CDR2: SGHRS and YFSETQ. The CDR3 contains 15 residues. CDR3 in amino acids: CASSFTGGNTGELFF. In DNA form, the CDR3 reads TGCGCCAGCAGCTTTACAGGGGGCAACACCGGGGAGCTGTTTTTT.

In this sample, this clone turned up a few times. The chain uses TRBV4-1 and TRBJ1-1; TRBD1 matches 7 bases. This CDR3 has 15 residues. Trimming removed 0 bases from V and 4 bases from J; junction bases left unmatched: 5. In germline, CDR1 is MGHRA, CDR2 YSYEKL. The CDR3 nucleotides are TGCGCCAGCAGCCAAGAGGGACAGCTGACCACTGAAGCTTTCTTT. This sequence encodes CASSQEGQLTTEAFF.

The rearrangement links TRBV6-5 to TRBJ2-5, with no clear D. The V end was cut by 6 bases, the J end by 4 bases, with 15 bases between. CDR1 and CDR2 from the germline V gene are MNHEY and SVGAGI. CDR3 length: 14 residues. Here the CDR3 reads CASSPLTGRETQYF. The CDR3 nucleotides read TGTGCCAGCAGCCCGCTTACGGGCCGAGAGACCCAGTACTTC.

The V call is TRBV15, the J call TRBJ1-2; 12 bases are a match to TRBD1. The germline gives CDR1 LNHNV, CDR2 YYDKDF (reference sequence). V trimming: 1 base; J trimming: 10 bases; junction bases outside the gene matches: 7. This CDR3 has 15 residues. The CDR3 region is CATSRARDRGQDYTF. CDR3 nucleotide sequence: TGTGCCACCAGCAGAGCCCGGGACAGGGGGCAAGACTACACCTTC.

The chain links TRBV29-1 to TRBJ2-2; 9 bases agree with TRBD1. This CDR3 has 15 amino acids. Trimming at V came to 6 bases and at J to 5 bases, leaving 10 bases not matched to a gene. The germline gives CDR1 SQVTM, CDR2 ANQGSEA. CDR3 amino acids: CSVAGGQGRTGELFF. In DNA form, the CDR3 reads TGCAGCGTCGCAGGGGGACAGGGCAGGACCGGGGAGCTGTTTTTT.